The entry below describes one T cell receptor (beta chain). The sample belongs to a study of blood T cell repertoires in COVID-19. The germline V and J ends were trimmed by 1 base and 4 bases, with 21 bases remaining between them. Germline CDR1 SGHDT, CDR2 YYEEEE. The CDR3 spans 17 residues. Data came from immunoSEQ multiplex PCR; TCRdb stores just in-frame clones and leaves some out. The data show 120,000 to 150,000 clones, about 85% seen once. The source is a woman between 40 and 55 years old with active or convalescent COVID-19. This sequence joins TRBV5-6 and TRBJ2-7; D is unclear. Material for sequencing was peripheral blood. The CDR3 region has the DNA TGTGCCAGCAGCTTGCGGTTGGTCGGTGGTCCCAAATACGAGCAGTACTTC. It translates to CASSLRLVGGPKYEQYF.